This TCR beta chain was captured in a study of T cells after somatic rescue of genetic block. Data came from immunoSEQ multiplex PCR; TCRdb stores just in-frame clones and leaves some out. The sample gives about 72,000 clones, approximately 90% of which show up once; 2.5% to 3% is in the top ten. Between the trimmed V and J ends, which lost 1 base and 6 bases, there was a span of 10 bases. This CDR3 is 13 amino acids long. The germline V gene encodes CDR1 LNHDA and CDR2 SQIVND (reference sequence). The sequence derives from a man aged 30 to 39. The rearrangement uses TRBV19 and TRBJ2-7; unclear D gene. The sample consisted of peripheral blood mononuclear cells (PBMCs). The CDR3 is CASSIGTQSEQYF. The DNA for the CDR3 is TGTGCCAGTAGTATAGGGACGCAGAGCGAGCAGTACTTC.